This TCR beta chain was obtained from a study of human T cells and chemical hapten exposure. Broader study findings: With DPC sensitization, TCRs exceeding 1 in 1000 frequency showed no change.

Researchers extracted total RNA from unfractionated whole blood. Source study methods: Sampled TCR counts reached a median of approximately 100,000 per sample, with values ranging from about 23,224 to 690,600. TCRdb re-called the 5' RACE reads with MiXCR, one entry per CDR3 protein. TCRdb's processing, not the authors', yielded these V and J calls. Among 95,000 to 120,000 distinct CDR3 sequences listed, roughly 18% were seen once. This clonotype has only a few counts. What it binds is not known. The CDR3 contains 12 residues. From germline, CDR1 is MGHRA and CDR2 YSYEKL. V was shortened by 1 base and J by 6 bases, with 4 bases between the two germline ends.

This chain uses TRBV4-1 with TRBJ1-5, with D hard to call. This TCR came from a human donor in good health. CDR3 amino acids: CASSQVGQPQHF. The CDR3 DNA reads as TGCGCCAGCAGCCAAGTGGGTCAGCCCCAGCATTTT.